Below, 9 T cell receptor beta chains from the same sample are listed, as sequenced in a study of Ad26.COV2.S vaccination and SARS-CoV-2 variants. TCRdb's copy holds only in-frame clones and misses some; the assay was immunoSEQ multiplex PCR. The top ten clones hold approximately 7% of a sample with approximately 360,000 clones, roughly 85% of them seen once. As for treatment: around 19 received Ad26.COV2.S at low or high dose, single or two shots; about 5 received placebo; per-sample allocation not given. Sampling took place 63 days after the first vaccine or placebo injection. Sequences were derived from peripheral blood, sampled in a trial of Ad26.COV2.S vaccine versus placebo. The source is a person between 18 and 65 years old who received the Ad26.COV2.S COVID-19 vaccine or a placebo.

The V gene is TRBV15, the J gene TRBJ2-3; D unresolved. V was clipped by 1 base and J by 6 bases, with 8 bases between them. The CDR3 has 13 amino acids. Looked up from germline, CDR1 is LNHNV and CDR2 is YYDKDF (reference sequence). The CDR3 sequence is CATSRVLDDTQYF. In nucleotides, the CDR3 is TGTGCCACCAGCAGAGTTCTAGATGATACGCAGTATTTT.

The gene calls are TRBV3-1 (or the pseudogene TRBV3-2) and TRBJ2-4; 12 bases fit TRBD2. CDR1 is LGHDT, CDR2 YNNKEL, per germline (reference sequence). Trimming took 4 bases from V and 9 from J; bases not matched to a gene: 13. This CDR3 has 17 residues. The CDR3 reads CASSPPTSGRPVGIQYF. The CDR3 coding sequence is TGTGCCAGCAGCCCACCGACTAGCGGGAGACCGGTAGGCATTCAGTACTTC.

The chain employs TRBV20-1 and TRBJ1-4; D unresolved. Trimming took off 7 bases at V and 10 bases at J, with 13 bases between the two ends. Germline CDR1 reads DFQATT; CDR2 reads SNEGSKA (reference sequence). This CDR3 comprises 11 residues. CDR3 sequence (DNA): TGCAGTGGAGCTCTCCGGGGAAAACTGTTTTTT. Its protein product is CSGALRGKLFF.

The table lists this clone with a count of one. The CDR3, as DNA: TGTGCCTGGAGAGAAACCTCCGGGCGGAATTCACCCCTCCACTTT. Translating gives CAWRETSGRNSPLHF. The J gene is TRBJ1-6, the V gene TRBV30; D remains ambiguous. Germline V gene lookup returns CDR1 GTSNPN and CDR2 SVGIG (reference sequence). V lost 3 bases and J lost 7, with 16 bases in between. This CDR3 region has 15 residues.

The J gene is TRBJ2-1, the V gene TRBV11-3, with 15 bases identical to TRBD2. CDR1 SGHNT and CDR2 YENEEA come from the germline V gene. This CDR3 has 17 amino acids. V trimming: 5 bases; J trimming: 4 bases; junction bases outside the gene matches: 6. CDR3 protein: CASSPGTSGRKYNEQFF. The DNA for the CDR3 is TGTGCCAGCAGCCCGGGGACTAGCGGGAGGAAATACAATGAGCAGTTCTTC.

The rearrangement joins TRBV9 to TRBJ2-3; D tentatively reads TRBD1 or TRBD2 (5 bases each). The CDR3 has 17 amino acids. V lost 2 bases, J lost 5 bases, and 21 bases lay in between. The germline CDR1 and CDR2 sequences are SGDLS and YYNGEE. DNA of the CDR3: TGTGCCAGCAGCGTGGGGGTTTTGGGGCGGAGTGGAGATACGCAGTATTTT. Translation: CASSVGVLGRSGDTQYF. Full variable domain (missing parts from reference TRBV9 and TRBJ2-3): DSGVTQTPKHLITATGQRVTLRCSPRSGDLSVYWYQQSLDQGLQFLIQYYNGEERAKGNILERFSAQQFPDLHSELNLSSLELGDSALYFCASSVGVLGRSGDTQYFGPGTRLTVL.

This clone turned up a few times. The V gene is TRBV19, the J gene TRBJ2-3; 8 bases are shared with TRBD2. CDR1 is LNHDA, CDR2 SQIVND, per germline (reference sequence). The ends lost 6 bases at V and 4 bases at J; junction bases unmatched: 3. The CDR3 has 13 residues. For the CDR3, the DNA is TGTGCCAGTAGCCAGGGACTAGCAGATACGCAGTATTTT. Translated, it gives CASSQGLADTQYF.

The V and J genes are TRBV9 and TRBJ1-2; 11 bases are a match to TRBD1. CDR3 length: 14 amino acids. The J segment lost 7 bases and the V segment lost 5 bases, leaving 7 bases of the junction unmatched. From germline, CDR1 is SGDLS and CDR2 YYNGEE. The CDR3 is CASSPGTGGFGYTF. The CDR3 DNA sequence: TGTGCCAGCAGTCCCGGGACAGGGGGATTTGGCTACACCTTC.

In this sample, this clone turned up a few times. The chain couples TRBV5-6 to TRBJ1-5; D not certain. This CDR3 comprises 15 residues. Germline values: CDR1 SGHDT, CDR2 YYEEEE. Trimming cost V 1 base and J 2 bases, with 10 bases left between them. This CDR3 is CASSLMGFGNQPQHF. The CDR3 DNA follows: TGTGCCAGCAGCTTGATGGGTTTTGGCAATCAGCCCCAGCATTTT.